This T cell receptor (beta chain) is from a study of Graves' ophthalmopathy and Graves' hyperthyroidism. Findings and caveats of the study: Discriminating ophthalmopathy from stable hyperthyroidism, a 13-signature model attained a sensitivity of over 85% and a specificity of about 79%.

The V gene's germline CDR1 is MNHNS and CDR2 SASEGT. The V end was cut by 3 bases, the J end by 3 bases, with 9 bases between. The CDR3 is 13 amino acids. Amplification from RNA transcripts yielded the TCR beta CDR3 regions. The library came from an HTBI-primed first-round RT-PCR and a second-round multiplex PCR. One entry per CDR3 protein results from TCRdb running MiXCR on the multiplex PCR reads. The sample lists about 600,000 distinct CDR3 sequences; under 40% were seen once. This clonotype has at least ten counts. No antigen is known for it. This sequence joins TRBV6-1 and TRBJ2-7, with D possibly matching TRBD1 (5 bases). This receptor was obtained from an adult man with Graves' hyperthyroidism. Sequencing used peripheral blood or thyroid tissue (not recorded which). The CDR3 loop reads CASSDPDSYEQYF. In nucleotides, the CDR3 is TGTGCCAGCAGTGACCCCGACAGCTACGAGCAGTACTTC.